These T cell receptor beta chains were read from a single sample in a study of T cells after yellow fever vaccination. A single record per CDR3 protein comes from TCRdb applying MiXCR to the 5' RACE reads. This repertoire shows 200,000 to 300,000 distinct CDR3 sequences, over 3% found once; its top ten account for around 19%. Source: PBMCs, taken 15 days after the yellow fever booster vaccination. All receptors derive from a man aged 18 to 29 who received the YFV17D yellow fever vaccine. Both conserved end residues are part of each CDR3. D genes are given only for firm matches. Clone size is not always given. Where it is, it says once, few, many or a class for expanded clones.

v_gene: TRBV20-1
j_gene: TRBJ2-5
d_gene: NA
abundance: many
CDR3aa: CSARVKGATQYF
CDR3nt: TGCAGTGCTAGAGTTAAGGGAGCGACCCAGTACTTC

v_gene: TRBV6-5
j_gene: TRBJ1-2
d_gene: NA
abundance: many
CDR3aa: CASRTVPNYGYTF
CDR3nt: TGTGCCAGCAGAACCGTACCTAACTATGGCTACACCTTC

v_gene: TRBV11-2
j_gene: TRBJ2-2
d_gene: NA
abundance: many
CDR3aa: CASSSRGWDLEANTGELFF
CDR3nt: TGTGCCAGCAGCTCGCGCGGGTGGGACCTAGAAGCGAACACCGGGGAGCTGTTTTTT

v_gene: TRBV18
j_gene: TRBJ2-7
d_gene: TRBD2
abundance: NA
CDR3aa: CASSPITSGRTGEQYF
CDR3nt: TGTGCCAGCTCACCGATAACTAGCGGGAGGACGGGGGAGCAGTACTTC

v_gene: TRBV7-9
j_gene: TRBJ2-1
d_gene: NA
abundance: NA
CDR3aa: CASSRVAIDEQFF
CDR3nt: TGTGCCAGCAGCCGAGTGGCAATTGATGAGCAGTTCTTC

v_gene: TRBV18
j_gene: TRBJ2-7
d_gene: NA
abundance: many
CDR3aa: CASSVRDISYEQYF
CDR3nt: TGTGCCAGCTCAGTACGGGACATTTCCTACGAGCAGTACTTC

v_gene: TRBV12-3/TRBV12-4
j_gene: TRBJ2-1
d_gene: NA
abundance: many
CDR3aa: CASSSADEQFF
CDR3nt: TGTGCCAGCAGTTCTGCCGATGAGCAGTTCTTC

v_gene: TRBV5-1
j_gene: TRBJ2-1
d_gene: TRBD2
abundance: many
CDR3aa: CASGLAGGIGPARSYNEQFF
CDR3nt: TGCGCCAGCGGACTAGCGGGGGGGATCGGGCCCGCTCGCTCCTACAATGAGCAGTTCTTC

v_gene: TRBV6-5
j_gene: TRBJ2-4
d_gene: NA
abundance: many
CDR3aa: CASSYQGGIQYF
CDR3nt: TGTGCCAGCAGTTACCAGGGCGGCATTCAGTACTTC

v_gene: TRBV10-3
j_gene: TRBJ2-7
d_gene: TRBD2
abundance: many
CDR3aa: CAIRREIADPAEYF
CDR3nt: TGTGCCATCAGGCGGGAGATCGCAGATCCTGCCGAGTACTTC

v_gene: TRBV7-2
j_gene: TRBJ2-4
d_gene: TRBD1
abundance: many
CDR3aa: CASSWDRGNIQYF
CDR3nt: TGTGCCAGCAGCTGGGACAGGGGAAACATTCAGTACTTC

v_gene: TRBV10-3
j_gene: TRBJ1-3
d_gene: NA
abundance: many
CDR3aa: CAIGRQGPGNTIYF
CDR3nt: TGTGCCATCGGAAGGCAGGGCCCTGGAAACACCATATATTTT

v_gene: TRBV28
j_gene: TRBJ2-6
d_gene: TRBD1
abundance: many
CDR3aa: CASSLETGARANVLTF
CDR3nt: TGTGCCAGCAGTTTAGAAACAGGGGCTAGGGCCAACGTCCTGACTTTC

v_gene: TRBV7-8
j_gene: TRBJ1-5
d_gene: NA
abundance: many
CDR3aa: CASSLRRRDTNQPQHF
CDR3nt: TGTGCCAGCAGCTTAAGACGCAGGGATACCAATCAGCCCCAGCATTTT

v_gene: TRBV12-3/TRBV12-4
j_gene: TRBJ1-5
d_gene: NA
abundance: few
CDR3aa: CASSFSLGGQPQHF
CDR3nt: TGTGCCAGCAGTTTTTCCCTCGGGGGTCAGCCCCAGCATTTT

v_gene: TRBV7-9
j_gene: TRBJ2-1
d_gene: NA
abundance: many
CDR3aa: CASSPNHGNEQFF
CDR3nt: TGTGCCAGCAGCCCAAATCATGGGAATGAGCAGTTCTTC

v_gene: TRBV4-3
j_gene: TRBJ1-4
d_gene: NA
abundance: many
CDR3aa: CASSARQPTNEKLFF
CDR3nt: TGCGCCAGCAGCGCCCGTCAACCAACTAATGAAAAACTGTTTTTT

v_gene: TRBV4-2
j_gene: TRBJ2-3
d_gene: NA
abundance: many
CDR3aa: CASSHRLGYTDTQYF
CDR3nt: TGTGCCAGCAGCCACCGACTGGGTTACACAGATACGCAGTATTTT

v_gene: TRBV12-3/TRBV12-4
j_gene: TRBJ2-1
d_gene: TRBD2
abundance: many
CDR3aa: CASSPSRLAGRDNEQFF
CDR3nt: TGTGCCAGCAGTCCCTCCCGGCTAGCGGGCAGGGACAATGAGCAGTTCTTC

v_gene: TRBV20-1
j_gene: TRBJ1-5
d_gene: NA
abundance: NA
CDR3aa: CSARDNSAHSNQPQHF
CDR3nt: TGCAGTGCTAGAGATAATTCGGCACATAGCAATCAGCCCCAGCATTTT

v_gene: TRBV20-1
j_gene: TRBJ2-5
d_gene: NA
abundance: many
CDR3aa: CSVGHEGTQYF
CDR3nt: TGCAGTGTGGGACACGAAGGGACCCAGTACTTC

v_gene: TRBV5-5
j_gene: TRBJ2-2
d_gene: NA
abundance: many
CDR3aa: CASSLGVSVRDRELFF
CDR3nt: TGTGCCAGCAGCTTGGGGGTTAGCGTGCGCGACCGGGAGCTGTTTTTT

v_gene: TRBV5-1
j_gene: TRBJ2-7
d_gene: NA
abundance: many
CDR3aa: CASSLVGHSYEQYF
CDR3nt: TGCGCCAGCAGCTTGGTTGGGCACTCCTACGAGCAGTACTTC

v_gene: TRBV5-1
j_gene: TRBJ2-5
d_gene: TRBD1
abundance: many
CDR3aa: CASSLADRGKTQYF
CDR3nt: TGCGCCAGCAGCTTGGCGGACAGGGGGAAGACCCAGTACTTC

v_gene: TRBV7-2
j_gene: TRBJ2-1
d_gene: NA
abundance: many
CDR3aa: CASSPPWFIPFF
CDR3nt: TGTGCCAGCAGCCCGCCGTGGTTTATTCCGTTCTTC

v_gene: TRBV7-6
j_gene: TRBJ2-6
d_gene: NA
abundance: many
CDR3aa: CASSSKGAGANVLTF
CDR3nt: TGTGCCAGCAGCTCTAAGGGTGCTGGGGCCAACGTCCTGACTTTC

v_gene: TRBV4-3
j_gene: TRBJ2-3
d_gene: NA
abundance: many
CDR3aa: CASSQDSGPCADTQYF
CDR3nt: TGCGCCAGCAGCCAAGATTCAGGCCCGTGCGCAGATACGCAGTATTTT

v_gene: TRBV11-2
j_gene: TRBJ1-2
d_gene: TRBD1
abundance: many
CDR3aa: CASSEAGTDYGYTF
CDR3nt: TGTGCCAGCAGCGAGGCCGGGACAGACTATGGCTACACCTTC

v_gene: TRBV9
j_gene: TRBJ1-5
d_gene: TRBD1
abundance: NA
CDR3aa: CASSVDRDRSNQPQHF
CDR3nt: TGTGCCAGCAGCGTAGACCGGGACAGAAGCAATCAGCCCCAGCATTTT

v_gene: TRBV29-1
j_gene: TRBJ2-3
d_gene: NA
abundance: many
CDR3aa: CSVEGDLSSTDTQYF
CDR3nt: TGCAGCGTTGAAGGCGACCTTTCTAGCACAGATACGCAGTATTTT

v_gene: TRBV20-1
j_gene: TRBJ2-1
d_gene: NA
abundance: many
CDR3aa: CSARVIWRMNEQFF
CDR3nt: TGCAGTGCTAGAGTTATCTGGCGGATGAATGAGCAGTTCTTC

v_gene: TRBV12-3/TRBV12-4
j_gene: TRBJ1-6
d_gene: NA
abundance: many
CDR3aa: CASSLRQAIYNSPLHF
CDR3nt: TGTGCCAGCAGTTTGAGACAGGCCATCTATAATTCACCCCTCCACTTT

v_gene: TRBV5-1
j_gene: TRBJ2-3
d_gene: NA
abundance: many
CDR3aa: CASSLPAGGVEDTQYF
CDR3nt: TGCGCCAGCAGCTTACCTGCAGGCGGGGTTGAAGATACGCAGTATTTT

v_gene: TRBV20-1
j_gene: TRBJ2-2
d_gene: NA
abundance: many
CDR3aa: CSARSGPSNTGELFF
CDR3nt: TGCAGTGCTAGGTCGGGGCCTTCGAACACCGGGGAGCTGTTTTTT

v_gene: TRBV20-1
j_gene: TRBJ2-5
d_gene: TRBD1
abundance: many
CDR3aa: CSATNYYTGGGETQYF
CDR3nt: TGCAGTGCCACCAACTACTATACAGGGGGCGGGGAGACCCAGTACTTC

v_gene: TRBV5-1
j_gene: TRBJ2-2
d_gene: NA
abundance: many
CDR3aa: CASSLTVGELFF
CDR3nt: TGCGCCAGCAGCTTGACAGTCGGGGAGCTGTTTTTT

v_gene: TRBV4-2
j_gene: TRBJ2-7
d_gene: TRBD2
abundance: many
CDR3aa: CASSQLRLTSTYEQYF
CDR3nt: TGTGCCAGCAGCCAATTGCGTTTGACTAGCACCTACGAGCAGTACTTC

v_gene: TRBV9
j_gene: TRBJ2-5
d_gene: NA
abundance: many
CDR3aa: CASSPRTRTETQYF
CDR3nt: TGTGCCAGCAGCCCCCGGACACGGACAGAGACCCAGTACTTC

v_gene: TRBV19
j_gene: TRBJ1-2
d_gene: NA
abundance: NA
CDR3aa: CASSITGNYGYTF
CDR3nt: TGTGCCAGTAGTATTACGGGGAACTATGGCTACACCTTC

v_gene: TRBV20-1
j_gene: TRBJ2-3
d_gene: NA
abundance: many
CDR3aa: CSALWGSTDTQYF
CDR3nt: TGCAGTGCTCTGTGGGGGAGCACAGATACGCAGTATTTT

v_gene: TRBV15
j_gene: TRBJ2-1
d_gene: NA
abundance: many
CDR3aa: CATQPWVSGEQFF
CDR3nt: TGTGCCACCCAGCCCTGGGTTAGCGGTGAGCAGTTCTTC

v_gene: TRBV4-2
j_gene: TRBJ1-2
d_gene: NA
abundance: many
CDR3aa: CASSQDSGRRSYTF
CDR3nt: TGTGCCAGCAGCCAGGATTCGGGACGCCGTAGCTACACCTTC

v_gene: TRBV29-1
j_gene: TRBJ2-7
d_gene: NA
abundance: many
CDR3aa: CSVAGRGPYEQYF
CDR3nt: TGCAGCGTCGCGGGGAGGGGGCCCTACGAGCAGTACTTC

v_gene: TRBV12-3/TRBV12-4
j_gene: TRBJ1-2
d_gene: NA
abundance: many
CDR3aa: CASSLAPAPGGYTF
CDR3nt: TGTGCCAGCAGTTTAGCGCCGGCCCCGGGGGGCTACACCTTC